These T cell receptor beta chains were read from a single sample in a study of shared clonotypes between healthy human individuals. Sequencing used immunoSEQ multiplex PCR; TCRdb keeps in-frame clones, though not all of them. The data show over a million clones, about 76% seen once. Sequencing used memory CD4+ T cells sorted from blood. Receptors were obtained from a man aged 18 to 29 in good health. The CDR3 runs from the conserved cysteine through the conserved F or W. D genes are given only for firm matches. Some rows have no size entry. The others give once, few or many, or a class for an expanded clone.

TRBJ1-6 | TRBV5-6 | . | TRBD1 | CASSFRGQGESPLHF | TGTGCCAGCAGCTTTAGGGGACAGGGAGAGTCACCCCTCCACTTT
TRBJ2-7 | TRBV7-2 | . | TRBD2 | CASSLAGSGIGLEQYF | TGTGCCAGCAGCTTAGCCGGCAGCGGGATTGGGCTCGAGCAGTACTTC
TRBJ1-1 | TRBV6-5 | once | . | CASKKGDSLSAEAFF | TGTGCCAGCAAGAAGGGGGATTCCCTCAGCGCTGAAGCTTTCTTT
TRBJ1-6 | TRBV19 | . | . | CASSVTGTANSPLHF | TGTGCCAGTAGTGTCACCGGGACGGCGAATTCACCCCTCCACTTT
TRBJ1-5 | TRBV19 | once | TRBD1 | CASSIGGDRATSNQPQHF | TGTGCCAGTAGTATAGGAGGGGACAGGGCTACGAGCAATCAGCCCCAGCATTTT
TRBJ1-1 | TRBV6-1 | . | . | CASSPKQGTEAFF | TGTGCCAGCAGTCCCAAACAGGGAACTGAAGCTTTCTTT
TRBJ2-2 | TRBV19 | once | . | CASRFGTLNTGELFF | TGTGCCAGTAGATTCGGGACGCTGAACACCGGGGAGCTGTTTTTT
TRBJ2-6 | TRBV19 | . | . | CASTREAGANVLTF | TGTGCCAGTACTAGAGAGGCTGGGGCCAACGTCCTGACTTTC
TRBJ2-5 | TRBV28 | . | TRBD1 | CASSLTGDSETQYF | TGTGCCAGCAGTCTGACAGGGGATTCAGAGACCCAGTACTTC
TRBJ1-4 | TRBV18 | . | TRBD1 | CASSSRQGGTNEKLFF | TGTGCCAGCTCATCAAGACAGGGTGGGACTAATGAAAAACTGTTTTTT
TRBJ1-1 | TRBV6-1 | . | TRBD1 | CASSGSDRGRGTEAFF | TGTGCCAGCAGTGGGTCAGACAGGGGTCGCGGCACTGAAGCTTTCTTT
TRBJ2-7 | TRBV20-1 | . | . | CSALSNELYF | TGCAGTGCTCTCTCTAACGAACTGTACTTC
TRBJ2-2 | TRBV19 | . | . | CASSSDRAGELFF | TGTGCCAGTAGTAGCGACCGCGCCGGGGAGCTGTTTTTT
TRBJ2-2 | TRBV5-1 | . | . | CASSLAVGSTGELFF | TGCGCCAGCAGCTTGGCCGTAGGTTCCACCGGGGAGCTGTTTTTT
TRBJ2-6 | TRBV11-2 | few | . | CASRAASGANVLTF | TGTGCCTCAAGGGCAGCCTCTGGGGCCAACGTCCTGACTTTC
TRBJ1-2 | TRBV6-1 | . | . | CASRTSGNYGYTF | TGTGCCAGCAGGACCTCGGGCAACTATGGCTACACCTTC
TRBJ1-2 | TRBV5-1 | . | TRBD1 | CASSLGQGDGYTF | TGCGCCAGCAGCTTGGGACAGGGAGACGGCTACACCTTC
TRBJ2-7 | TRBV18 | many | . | CASSPPSGGLNEQYF | TGTGCCAGCTCACCACCGTCAGGGGGGCTGAACGAGCAGTACTTC
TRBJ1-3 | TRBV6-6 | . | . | CASKGGSTGNTIYF | TGTGCCAGCAAAGGAGGGAGCACTGGAAACACCATATATTTT
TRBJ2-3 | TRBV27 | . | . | CASSRAGDSTDTQYF | TGTGCCAGCAGTCGCGCCGGAGACAGCACAGATACGCAGTATTTT
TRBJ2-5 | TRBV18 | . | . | CASSLSGVHETQYF | TGTGCCAGCTCCCTTTCGGGGGTCCACGAGACCCAGTACTTC
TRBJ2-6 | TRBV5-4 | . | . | CASSSERVTGANVLTF | TGTGCCAGCAGCTCCGAAAGGGTTACGGGGGCCAACGTCCTGACTTTC
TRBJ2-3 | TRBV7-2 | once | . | CASRDSGRLSTQYF | TGTGCCAGCAGGGATAGCGGAAGATTAAGTACGCAGTATTTT
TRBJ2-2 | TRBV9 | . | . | CASSAVSGTNTGELFF | TGTGCCAGCAGCGCTGTTAGCGGAACGAACACCGGGGAGCTGTTTTTT
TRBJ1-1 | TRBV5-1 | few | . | CASSLDGISGLFTEAFF | TGCGCCAGCAGCTTGGACGGTATTTCGGGGCTTTTCACTGAAGCTTTCTTT
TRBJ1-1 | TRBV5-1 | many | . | CASSLGPSNTEAFF | TGCGCCAGCAGCTTGGGACCCTCGAACACTGAAGCTTTCTTT
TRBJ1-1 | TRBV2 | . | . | CASRDGTPPTFMNTEAFF | TGTGCCAGCAGAGATGGGACCCCACCCACGTTCATGAACACTGAAGCTTTCTTT
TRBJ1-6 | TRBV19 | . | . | CASSIRGGSRKGINSPLHF | TGTGCCAGTAGTATCAGAGGCGGCAGCCGGAAGGGGATAAATTCACCCCTCCACTTT
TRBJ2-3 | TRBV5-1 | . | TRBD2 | CASSLVAGGGDTQYF | TGCGCCAGCAGCTTGGTAGCGGGAGGAGGAGATACGCAGTATTTT
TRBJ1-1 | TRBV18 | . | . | CASSPPGRMDTEAFF | TGTGCCAGCTCACCACCAGGGCGGATGGACACTGAAGCTTTCTTT
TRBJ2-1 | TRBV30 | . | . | CAWSSRGNEQFF | TGTGCCTGGAGTTCCAGGGGAAACGAGCAGTTCTTC
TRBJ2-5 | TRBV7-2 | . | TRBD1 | CASSFGGQGRRETQYF | TGTGCCAGCAGCTTCGGGGGACAGGGGCGTAGGGAGACCCAGTACTTC
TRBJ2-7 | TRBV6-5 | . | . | CASGPGGLSSYEQYF | TGTGCCAGCGGCCCGGGGGGCCTGAGCTCCTACGAGCAGTACTTC
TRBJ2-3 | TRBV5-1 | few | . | CASSLAGQSADTQYF | TGCGCCAGCAGCTTGGCGGGCCAGTCCGCAGATACGCAGTATTTT
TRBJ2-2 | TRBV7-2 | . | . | CASSFRGGGTGELFF | TGTGCCAGCAGCTTTCGAGGGGGTGGCACCGGGGAGCTGTTTTTT
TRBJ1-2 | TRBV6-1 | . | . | CASRGLLPPNYGYTF | TGTGCCAGCAGAGGCCTCCTTCCCCCAAACTATGGCTACACCTTC
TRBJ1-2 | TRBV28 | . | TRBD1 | CAIEQGAWGNGYTF | TGTGCCATCGAACAGGGGGCATGGGGAAATGGCTACACCTTC
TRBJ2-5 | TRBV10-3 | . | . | CASASVKETQYF | TGTGCCTCCGCTTCGGTAAAGGAGACCCAGTACTTC
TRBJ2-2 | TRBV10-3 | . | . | CAIKGEVGGELFF | TGTGCCATAAAGGGGGAGGTCGGCGGGGAGCTGTTTTTT
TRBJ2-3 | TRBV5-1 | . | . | CACNREGPRTDTQYF | TGCGCCTGCAACAGGGAGGGCCCCCGCACAGATACGCAGTATTTT
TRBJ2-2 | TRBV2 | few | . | CASSEARGGTGELFF | TGTGCCAGCAGTGAAGCGCGAGGGGGGACCGGGGAGCTGTTTTTT
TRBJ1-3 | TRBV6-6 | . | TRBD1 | CASSSGQTLWNTIYF | TGTGCCAGCAGTTCGGGACAGACACTCTGGAACACCATATATTTT
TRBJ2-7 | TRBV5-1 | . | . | CASSLAATETYEQYF | TGCGCCAGCAGCTTGGCCGCGACCGAAACCTACGAGCAGTACTTC
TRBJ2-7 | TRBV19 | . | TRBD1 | CASSPDRATYEQYF | TGTGCCAGTAGCCCTGACAGGGCGACCTACGAGCAGTACTTC
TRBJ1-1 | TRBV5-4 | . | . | CASSLAGGYTEAFF | TGTGCCAGCAGCTTGGCCGGGGGGTACACTGAAGCTTTCTTT
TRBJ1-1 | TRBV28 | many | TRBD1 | CATYPPGQEAGAFF | TGTGCCACTTATCCTCCGGGACAGGAGGCGGGAGCTTTCTTT
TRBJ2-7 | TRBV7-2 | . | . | CASSAGVREQYF | TGTGCCAGCAGCGCAGGGGTTCGGGAGCAGTACTTC
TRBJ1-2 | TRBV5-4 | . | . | CASSLDGNYGYTF | TGTGCCAGCAGCTTGGATGGCAACTATGGCTACACCTTC
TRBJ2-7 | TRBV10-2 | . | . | CASSESPASYEQYF | TGCGCCAGCAGTGAGTCGCCAGCCTCCTACGAGCAGTACTTC